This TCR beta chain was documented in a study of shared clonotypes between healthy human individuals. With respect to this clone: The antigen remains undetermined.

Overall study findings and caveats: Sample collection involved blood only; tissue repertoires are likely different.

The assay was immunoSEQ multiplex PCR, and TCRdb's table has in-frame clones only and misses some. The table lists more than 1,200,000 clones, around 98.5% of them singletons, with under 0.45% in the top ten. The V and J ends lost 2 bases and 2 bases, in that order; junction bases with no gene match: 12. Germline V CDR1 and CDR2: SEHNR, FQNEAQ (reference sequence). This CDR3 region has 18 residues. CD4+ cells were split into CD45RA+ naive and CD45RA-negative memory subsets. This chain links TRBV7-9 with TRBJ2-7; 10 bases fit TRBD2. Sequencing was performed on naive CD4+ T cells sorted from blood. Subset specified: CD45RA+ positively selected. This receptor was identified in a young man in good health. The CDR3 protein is CASSLMSGREPKTYEQYF. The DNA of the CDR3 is TGTGCCAGCAGCTTAATGAGCGGGAGGGAGCCAAAGACCTACGAGCAGTACTTC.